This T cell receptor (beta chain) was identified in a study of T cell clonality in common variable immunodeficiency. The assay was immunoSEQ multiplex PCR, and TCRdb's table has in-frame clones only and misses some. The specimen has tens of thousands of clones, none found just once. Study conclusions and caveats: CVID subjects shared fewer TCRbeta clones than healthy controls did.

This clone was recorded at least ten times. Its target is unknown. The clonotype comes from a person between 18 and 69 years old in good health. The specimen sequenced was peripheral blood mononuclear cells.

The sequenced CDR3 bases are TGTGCCAGTAGTATAGCGGGTTCGAACACTGAA. This sequence encodes CASSIAGSNTE. The CDR3 as a whole reads CASSIAGSNTEAFF. This chain links TRBV19 with TRBJ1-1; D unclear. The read terminates 3 residues before the CDR3 end, so the remaining end is supplied by the germline J gene. This CDR3 has 14 amino acids. Germline lookup yields CDR1 LNHDA and CDR2 SQIVND (reference sequence). Trimming stripped 1 base from V and 1 base from J, with 7 bases between.